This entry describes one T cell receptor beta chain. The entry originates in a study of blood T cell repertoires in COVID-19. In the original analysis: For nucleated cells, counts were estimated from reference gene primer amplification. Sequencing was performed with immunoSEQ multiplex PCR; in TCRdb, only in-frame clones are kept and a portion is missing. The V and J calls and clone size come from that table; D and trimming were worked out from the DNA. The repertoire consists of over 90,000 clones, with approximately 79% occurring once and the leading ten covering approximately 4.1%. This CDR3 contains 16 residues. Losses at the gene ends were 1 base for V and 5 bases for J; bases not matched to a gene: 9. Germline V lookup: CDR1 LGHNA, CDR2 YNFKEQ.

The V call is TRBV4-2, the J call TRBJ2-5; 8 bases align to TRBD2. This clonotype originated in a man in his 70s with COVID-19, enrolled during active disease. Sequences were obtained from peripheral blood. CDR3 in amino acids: CASSQVKPSGPETQYF. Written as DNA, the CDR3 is TGTGCCAGCAGCCAAGTTAAACCTAGCGGGCCGGAGACCCAGTACTTC.